The clone carrying this T cell receptor beta chain has a handful of counts. Its antigen is still unknown. The data derive from a study of cytomegalovirus exposure and HLA in healthy donors. Study background: Of all 400 or so donors who were genotyped, around 79% belonged to the Caucasian-associated ancestry cluster. Broader study findings: Later examination showed HLA-associated TCR beta chains had greater clonal expansion than equally common others. Most TCR beta V segments were productive about 87% or about 30% of the time in an earlier analysis.

The J segment lost 2 bases and the V segment lost 8 bases, leaving 7 bases of the junction unmatched. CDR1 and CDR2 (germline): SEHNR, FQNEAQ (reference sequence). There are 14 residues in the CDR3. The study ran its PCR with 60 Vbeta and 13 Jbeta primers. The repertoire was sequenced with immunoSEQ multiplex PCR; TCRdb's copy has only in-frame clones and lacks some. Here the sample spans about 120,000 clones, approximately 80% being singletons. The sample comprised PBMCs. The chain has TRBV7-9 and TRBJ2-3; 7 bases map to TRBD2. This sequence was found in a woman between 18 and 29 years old in good health and CMV-seronegative. The CDR3 is CASRIRGVTDTQYF. The DNA for the CDR3 is TGTGCCAGCCGCATCCGGGGGGTCACAGATACGCAGTATTTT.